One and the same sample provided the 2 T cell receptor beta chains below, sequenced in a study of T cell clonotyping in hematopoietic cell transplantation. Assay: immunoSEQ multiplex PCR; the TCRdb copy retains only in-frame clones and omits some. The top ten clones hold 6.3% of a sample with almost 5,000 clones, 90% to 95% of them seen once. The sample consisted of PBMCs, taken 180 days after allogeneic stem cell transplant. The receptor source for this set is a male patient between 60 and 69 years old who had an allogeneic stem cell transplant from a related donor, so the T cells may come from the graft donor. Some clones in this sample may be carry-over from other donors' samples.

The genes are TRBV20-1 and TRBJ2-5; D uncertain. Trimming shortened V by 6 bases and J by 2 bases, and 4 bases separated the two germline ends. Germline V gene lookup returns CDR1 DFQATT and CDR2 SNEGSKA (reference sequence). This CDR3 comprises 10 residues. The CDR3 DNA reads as TGCAGTGCGCTACAAGAGACCCAGTACTTC. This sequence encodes CSALQETQYF.

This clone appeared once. The CDR3 loop is CAGTGENSPLHF. Here the CDR3 DNA reads TGTGCCGGGACAGGGGAAAATTCACCCCTCCACTTT. The chain couples TRBV30 to TRBJ1-6; 10 positions match TRBD1. CDR3 length: 12 amino acids. Germline loops: CDR1 GTSNPN, CDR2 SVGIG (reference sequence). Trimming removed 8 bases from V and 7 bases from J; junction bases left unmatched: 2.